The T cell receptor (beta chain) under discussion was sequenced for a study of blood T cell repertoires in COVID-19. Sequencing was performed with immunoSEQ multiplex PCR; in TCRdb, only in-frame clones are kept and a portion is missing. The sample shows fewer than 150,000 clones, less than 90% of them seen only once. Individuals aged about 18 to 89 years were recruited from fewer than 25 US areas. This clone was observed a single time. Sequenced material: PBMCs or T cells enriched from blood (not recorded which). The TCR was taken from a young man who had recovered from COVID-19.

In nucleotides, the CDR3 is TGCAGTGCTAGTTCGGGAGTTGGGTACAATGAGCAGTTCTTC. Protein sequence: CSASSGVGYNEQFF. The V call is TRBV20-1, the J call TRBJ2-1, with D possibly matching TRBD2 (6 bases). Deletions cut 3 bases from V and 4 bases from J, with 13 bases between. CDR1 DFQATT and CDR2 SNEGSKA come from the germline V gene (reference sequence). There are 14 residues in the CDR3.